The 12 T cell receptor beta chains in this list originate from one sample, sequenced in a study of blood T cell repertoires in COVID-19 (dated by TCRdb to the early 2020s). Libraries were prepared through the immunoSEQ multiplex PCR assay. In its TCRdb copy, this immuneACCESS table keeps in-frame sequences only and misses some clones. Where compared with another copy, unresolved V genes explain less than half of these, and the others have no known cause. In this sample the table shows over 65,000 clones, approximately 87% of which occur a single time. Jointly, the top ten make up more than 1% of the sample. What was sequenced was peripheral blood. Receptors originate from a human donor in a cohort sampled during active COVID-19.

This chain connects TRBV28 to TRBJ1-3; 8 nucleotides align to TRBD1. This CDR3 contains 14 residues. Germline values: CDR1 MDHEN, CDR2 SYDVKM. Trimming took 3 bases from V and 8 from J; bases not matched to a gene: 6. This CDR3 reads CASSFEDRVDTIYF. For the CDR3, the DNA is TGTGCCAGCAGTTTCGAGGACAGGGTGGACACCATATATTTT.

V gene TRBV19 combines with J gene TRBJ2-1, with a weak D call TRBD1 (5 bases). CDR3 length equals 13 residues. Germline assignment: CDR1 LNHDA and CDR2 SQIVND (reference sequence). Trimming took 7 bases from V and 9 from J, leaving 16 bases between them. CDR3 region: CASKQGAEGEQFF. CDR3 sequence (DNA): TGTGCCAGTAAGCAAGGGGCAGAAGGTGAGCAGTTCTTC.

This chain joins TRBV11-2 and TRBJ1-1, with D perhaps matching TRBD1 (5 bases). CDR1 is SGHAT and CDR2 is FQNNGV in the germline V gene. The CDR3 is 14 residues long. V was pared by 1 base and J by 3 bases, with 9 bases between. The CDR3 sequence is CASSLVVRDTEAFF. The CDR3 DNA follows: TGTGCCAGCAGCTTAGTGGTCAGGGACACTGAAGCTTTCTTT. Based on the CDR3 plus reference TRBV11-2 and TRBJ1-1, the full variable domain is EAGVAQSPRYKIIEKRQSVAFWCNPISGHATLYWYQQILGQGPKLLIQFQNNGVVDDSQLPKDRFSAERLKGVDSTLKIQPAKLEDSAVYLCASSLVVRDTEAFFGQGTRLTVV.

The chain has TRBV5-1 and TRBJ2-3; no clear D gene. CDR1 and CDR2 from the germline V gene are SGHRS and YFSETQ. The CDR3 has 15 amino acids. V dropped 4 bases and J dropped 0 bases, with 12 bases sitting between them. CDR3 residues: CASSLAWPSTDTQYF. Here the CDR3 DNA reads TGCGCCAGCAGCCTGGCATGGCCTAGCACAGATACGCAGTATTTT.

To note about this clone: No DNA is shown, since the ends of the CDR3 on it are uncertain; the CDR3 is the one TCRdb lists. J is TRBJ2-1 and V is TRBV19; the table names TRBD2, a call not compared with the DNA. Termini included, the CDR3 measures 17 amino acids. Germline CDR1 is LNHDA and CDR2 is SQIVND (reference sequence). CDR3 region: CASSIDSAPGSYNEQFF.

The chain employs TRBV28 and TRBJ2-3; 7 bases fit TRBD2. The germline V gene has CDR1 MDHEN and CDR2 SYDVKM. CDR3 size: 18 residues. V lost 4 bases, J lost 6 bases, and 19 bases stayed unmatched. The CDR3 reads CASSSPTPRGGRSDTQYF. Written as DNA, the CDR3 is TGTGCCAGCAGTTCCCCCACTCCCCGCGGCGGGAGATCCGATACGCAGTATTTT.

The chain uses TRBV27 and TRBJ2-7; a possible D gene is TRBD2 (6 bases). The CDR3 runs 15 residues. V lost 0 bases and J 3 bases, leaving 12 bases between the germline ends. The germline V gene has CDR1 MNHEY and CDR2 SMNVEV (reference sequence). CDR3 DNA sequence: TGTGCCAGCAGTTTATCCGGAGGGTACAACTACGAGCAGTACTTC. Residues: CASSLSGGYNYEQYF.

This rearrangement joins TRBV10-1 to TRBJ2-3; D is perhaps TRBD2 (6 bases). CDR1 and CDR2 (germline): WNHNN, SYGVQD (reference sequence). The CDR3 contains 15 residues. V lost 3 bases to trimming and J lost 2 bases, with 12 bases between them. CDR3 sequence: CASSDGSDNTDTQYF. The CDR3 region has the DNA TGCGCCAGCAGTGACGGGAGTGATAACACAGATACGCAGTATTTT.

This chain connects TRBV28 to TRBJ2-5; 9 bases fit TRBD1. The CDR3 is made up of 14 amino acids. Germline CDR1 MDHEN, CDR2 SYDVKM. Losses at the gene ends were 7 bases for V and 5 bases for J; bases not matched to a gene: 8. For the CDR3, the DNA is TGTGCCAGCACCTCTCCCGGACAGGGGGAGACCCAGTACTTC. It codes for CASTSPGQGETQYF.

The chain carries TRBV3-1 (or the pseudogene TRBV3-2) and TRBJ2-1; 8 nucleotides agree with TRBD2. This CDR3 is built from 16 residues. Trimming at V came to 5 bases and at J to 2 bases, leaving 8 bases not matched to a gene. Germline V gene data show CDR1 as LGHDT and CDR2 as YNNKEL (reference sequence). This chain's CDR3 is CASSFDTSGPYNEQFF. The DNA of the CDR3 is TGTGCCAGCAGCTTTGATACTAGCGGCCCCTACAATGAGCAGTTCTTC.

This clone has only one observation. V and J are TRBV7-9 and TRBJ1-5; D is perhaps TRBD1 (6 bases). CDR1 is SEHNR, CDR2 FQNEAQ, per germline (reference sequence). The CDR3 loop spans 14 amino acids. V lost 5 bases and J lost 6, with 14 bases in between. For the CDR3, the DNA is TGTGCCAGCAGCCCTAAGGGGGAGGGTCAGCCCCAGCATTTT. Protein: CASSPKGEGQPQHF.

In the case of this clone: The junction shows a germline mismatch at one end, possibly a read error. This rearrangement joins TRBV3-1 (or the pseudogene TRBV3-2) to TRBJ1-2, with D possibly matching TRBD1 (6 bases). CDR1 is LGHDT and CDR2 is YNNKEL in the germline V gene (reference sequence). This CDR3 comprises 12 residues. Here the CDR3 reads CASSQYPGHLLF. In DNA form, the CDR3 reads TGTGCCAGCAGCCAATACCCGGGACACTTACTCTTC.